This T cell receptor beta chain derives from a study of T cell clones after liver transplantation. The length of the CDR3 is 12 residues. Germline V CDR1 and CDR2: SEHNR, FQNEAQ (reference sequence). V was cut by 6 bases and J by 0 bases, with 6 bases left in between. Measured with immunoSEQ multiplex PCR; TCRdb has only the in-frame clones, and not every one. The repertoire holds approximately 100,000 clones, with about 88% as singletons. The sample here was CD4+ T cells from blood, taken around 49 months after liver transplant. The chain uses TRBV7-9 and TRBJ2-7; no reliable D call. The clonotype originates from a human patient who received a liver transplant. Part of the T cell pool may stem from the graft donor. The CDR3 DNA is TGTGCCAGCAGTTTCAGCTCCTACGAGCAGTACTTC. Translated, it gives CASSFSSYEQYF.